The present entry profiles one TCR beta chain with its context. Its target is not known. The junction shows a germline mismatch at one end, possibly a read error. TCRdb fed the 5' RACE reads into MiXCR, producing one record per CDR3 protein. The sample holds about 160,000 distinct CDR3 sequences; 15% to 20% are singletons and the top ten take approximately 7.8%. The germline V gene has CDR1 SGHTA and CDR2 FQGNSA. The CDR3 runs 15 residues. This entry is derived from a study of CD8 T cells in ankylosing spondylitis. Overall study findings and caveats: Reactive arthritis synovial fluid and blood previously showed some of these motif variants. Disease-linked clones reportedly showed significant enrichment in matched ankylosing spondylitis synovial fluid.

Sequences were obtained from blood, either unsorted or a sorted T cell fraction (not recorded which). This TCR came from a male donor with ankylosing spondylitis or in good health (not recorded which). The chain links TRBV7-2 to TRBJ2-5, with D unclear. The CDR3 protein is CASSFRSAEQEAQYF. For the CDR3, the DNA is TGTGCCAGCAGCTTTCGGTCTGCGGAACAAGAGGCCCAGTACTTC.